This T cell receptor beta chain was profiled in a study of blood T cell repertoires in COVID-19. Across the whole study: In each case, the material was cDNA or gDNA derived from T cells, B-cell-depleted T cells, or PBMCs.

Germline V gene sequence: CDR1 MDHEN, CDR2 SYDVKM. The CDR3 covers 14 residues. Trimming cost V 3 bases and J 1 base, with 9 bases left between them. In the original analysis: Using reference gene primer amplification, nucleated cell counts were estimated. The table came from immunoSEQ multiplex PCR; TCRdb's copy has only in-frame clones and leaves some out. V, J and clone size are taken as reported in that table, and D and trimming were inferred from the DNA itself. This table has a few hundred thousand clones, roughly 85% appearing once. The sequenced sample consisted of peripheral blood. The chain combines TRBV28 with TRBJ1-1; D gene unclear. The TCR was taken from a woman younger than 35 with acute or convalescent COVID-19. The CDR3, as DNA: TGTGCCAGCAGTTTTCTGTCAGGGAACACTGAAGCTTTCTTT. It is translated as CASSFLSGNTEAFF.